This T cell receptor beta chain originates from a study of blood T cell dynamics during melanoma immunotherapy. Time point meaning: pre-treatment baseline. Using immunoSEQ multiplex PCR, the repertoire was profiled, and TCRdb retains in-frame clones only, with some absent. The table has approximately 6,900 clones, 80% seen once. This clone was observed a single time. The CDR3 consists of 15 residues. V gave up 0 bases and J gave up 4 bases, with 13 bases separating them. Germline assignment: CDR1 SGDLS and CDR2 YYNGEE. Sample: blood, taken from a patient treated with checkpoint blockade. The chain is built from TRBV9 and TRBJ1-1; maybe TRBD1 (6 bases). The TCR comes from a human donor with melanoma. This CDR3 reads CASSVERGRATEAFF. The CDR3 DNA follows: TGTGCCAGCAGCGTAGAGAGGGGGAGAGCCACTGAAGCTTTCTTT.